The clone carrying this T cell receptor (beta chain) was recorded at least ten times. The data belong to a study of T cell repertoires in cytomegalovirus infection. TCRdb re-derived calls from the reads in MiXCR, one entry per CDR3 protein. Found here are around 270,000 distinct CDR3 sequences, 9.1% of them singletons; the top ten hold less than 15%. Germline assignment: CDR1 SGHTA and CDR2 FQGNSA. Between the trimmed V and J ends, which lost 1 base and 7 bases, there was a span of 11 bases. CDR3 length: 14 residues. V is TRBV7-2 and J is TRBJ1-5; weak D call: TRBD1 (5 bases). This clonotype originated in a human donor in good health (CMV status not recorded). Some clones in this sample may be carry-over from other donors' samples. The sequenced sample was PBMCs. The CDR3 protein is CASSLGDRSQPQHF. Written as DNA, the CDR3 is TGTGCCAGCAGCTTAGGGGACCGGAGCCAGCCCCAGCATTTT.